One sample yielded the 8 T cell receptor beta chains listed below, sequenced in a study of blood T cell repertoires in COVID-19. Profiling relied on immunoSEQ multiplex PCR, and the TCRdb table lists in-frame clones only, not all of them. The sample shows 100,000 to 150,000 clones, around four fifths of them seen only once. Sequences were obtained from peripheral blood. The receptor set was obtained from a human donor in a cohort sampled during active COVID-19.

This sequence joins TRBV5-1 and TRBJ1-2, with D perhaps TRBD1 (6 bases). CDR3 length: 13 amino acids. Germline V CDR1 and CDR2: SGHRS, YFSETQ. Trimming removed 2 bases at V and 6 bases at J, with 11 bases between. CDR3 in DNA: TGCGCCAGCAGCTTCCACAGGGAAGATGGCTACACCTTC. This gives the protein CASSFHREDGYTF.

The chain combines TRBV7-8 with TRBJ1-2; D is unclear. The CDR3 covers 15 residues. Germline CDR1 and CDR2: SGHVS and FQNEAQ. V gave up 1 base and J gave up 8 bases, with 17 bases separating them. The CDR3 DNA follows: TGTGCCAGCAGCTTAGTGGGGTCGGGGTTGGGGGGCTACACCTTC. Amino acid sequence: CASSLVGSGLGGYTF.

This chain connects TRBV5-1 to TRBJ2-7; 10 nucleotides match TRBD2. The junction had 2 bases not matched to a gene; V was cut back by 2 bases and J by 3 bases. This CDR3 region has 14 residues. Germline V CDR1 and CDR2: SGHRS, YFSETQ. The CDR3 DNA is TGCGCCAGCAGCTTTACTAGCGGGAACTACGAGCAGTACTTC. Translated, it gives CASSFTSGNYEQYF.

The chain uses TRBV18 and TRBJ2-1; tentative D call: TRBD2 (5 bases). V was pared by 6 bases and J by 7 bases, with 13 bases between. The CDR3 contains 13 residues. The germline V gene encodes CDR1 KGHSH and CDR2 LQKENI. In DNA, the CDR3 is TGTGCCAGCTCCCACCTAAGGGAGAATGAGCAGTTCTTC. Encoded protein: CASSHLRENEQFF.

CDR3 nucleotides: TGTGCCAGTAGTATGACGGGACTAGCGGGAGGCGAGCAGTACTTC. Encoded protein: CASSMTGLAGGEQYF. V usage is TRBV19 and J usage is TRBJ2-7; 15 bases fit TRBD2. Trimming removed 3 bases from V and 6 bases from J; junction bases left unmatched: 3. The CDR3 sequence is 15 residues long. Germline V lookup: CDR1 LNHDA, CDR2 SQIVND (reference sequence).

CDR3 nucleotides: TGCAGTGCTAGTGAATCAGGGGGCCGTTCCCAAGAAAAACTGTTTTTT. Its protein product is CSASESGGRSQEKLFF. The chain recombines TRBV20-1 with TRBJ1-4; TRBD1 matches 8 bases. The CDR3 totals 16 residues. V shed 3 bases and J 8 bases; nucleotides not matched to a gene: 14. CDR1 and CDR2 (germline): DFQATT, SNEGSKA (reference sequence).

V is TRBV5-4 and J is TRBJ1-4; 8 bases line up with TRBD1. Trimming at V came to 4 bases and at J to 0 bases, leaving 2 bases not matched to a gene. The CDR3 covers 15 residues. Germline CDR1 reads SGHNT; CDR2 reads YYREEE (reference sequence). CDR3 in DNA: TGTGCCAGCAGCGAGGACAGGGCAACTAATGAAAAACTGTTTTTT. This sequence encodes CASSEDRATNEKLFF.

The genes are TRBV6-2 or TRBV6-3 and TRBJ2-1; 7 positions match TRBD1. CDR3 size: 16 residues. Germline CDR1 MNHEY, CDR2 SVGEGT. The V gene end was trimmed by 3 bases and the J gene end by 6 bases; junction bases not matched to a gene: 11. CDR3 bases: TGTGCCAGCAGTTATGGAGCCGGGACAGAAATCAATGAGCAGTTCTTC. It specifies CASSYGAGTEINEQFF.